This T cell receptor beta chain appears in the sequencing data of a study of shared clonotypes between healthy human individuals. Study context: Those who served as donors were a couple of women and three men between the ages of 18 and 49. CD4 naive and memory got three plates each, CD8 naive two, CD8 memory one.

Study results and caveats: When naive CD4 clonotypes were compared across a few donors, 5% to 5.5% were shared.

From germline, CDR1 is SNHLY and CDR2 FYNNEI. Trimming stripped 1 base from V and 0 bases from J, with 9 bases between. The CDR3 runs to 15 residues. The protocol was immunoSEQ multiplex PCR, while the TCRdb copy is restricted to in-frame clones and leaves out a portion. The profile shows 2 million or so clones, roughly 94% of them singletons. About this clone: Its target is not known.

Sequencing was performed on naive CD4+ T cells sorted from blood. The subset was: CD45RA+ positively selected. The chain employs TRBV2 and TRBJ1-2; D may be TRBD1 (5 bases). This sequence was found in a man aged 18 to 35 in good health. CDR3 sequence (DNA): TGTGCCAGCAGTGAAGAGGGGATAGCTAACTATGGCTACACCTTC. Its translation: CASSEEGIANYGYTF.